This T cell receptor (beta chain) was obtained from a study of blood T cell repertoires in COVID-19. Study at large: Nucleic acid was either cDNA or gDNA, and it came from T cells, B-cell-depleted T cells, or PBMCs.

This clone was counted once. Data came from immunoSEQ multiplex PCR; TCRdb stores just in-frame clones and leaves some out. The table records a few hundred thousand clones, 70% to 90% of them present only once. Cohort 3 donors were reported recovered after two negative PCRs, clearance, or symptom resolution. The CDR3 totals 13 residues. Germline CDR1 SGHDT, CDR2 YYEEEE. Between the trimmed V and J ends, which lost 4 bases and 3 bases, there was a span of 10 bases. The rearrangement uses TRBV5-6 and TRBJ2-5; D possibly corresponds to TRBD1 (6 bases). This clonotype was obtained from a woman aged 35 to 49 who had recovered from COVID-19. Sequenced material: PBMCs or T cells enriched from blood (not recorded which). The CDR3 region has the DNA TGTGCCAGCAGCACGGACAGTGAAGAGACCCAGTACTTC. It codes for CASSTDSEETQYF.